Below, 8 T cell receptor beta chains from the same sample are listed, as sequenced in a study of CD8 T cells in ankylosing spondylitis. The study, taken as a whole, reports: Apparently characteristic of ankylosing spondylitis blood was a TCR beta motif (roughly eight highly homologous variants).

One entry per CDR3 protein results from TCRdb running MiXCR on the 5' RACE reads. The data hold under 850,000 distinct CDR3 sequences, with 19% observed a single time. No antigen is known for these receptors. Input material: blood, either unsorted or a sorted T cell fraction (not recorded which). All receptors come from a male donor with ankylosing spondylitis.

The chain employs TRBV28 and TRBJ1-4, with D tentatively TRBD1 (6 bases). Between the trimmed V and J ends, which lost 7 bases and 0 bases, there was a span of 18 bases. This CDR3 is built from 17 residues. The germline V gene has CDR1 MDHEN and CDR2 SYDVKM. For the CDR3, the DNA is TGTGCCAGCACCCCAGGGGTTGCCGCCACAACTAATGAAAAACTGTTTTTT. Protein sequence: CASTPGVAATTNEKLFF. The entire variable domain, with the rest obtained from reference TRBV28 and TRBJ1-4, is as follows: DVKVTQSSRYLVKRTGEKVFLECVQDMDHENMFWYRQDPGLGLRLIYFSYDVKMKEKGDIPEGYSVSREKKERFSLILESASTNQTSMYLCASTPGVAATTNEKLFFGSGTQLSVL.

The chain carries TRBV5-1 and TRBJ1-1; D is perhaps TRBD1 (5 bases). There are 14 residues in the CDR3. Between the trimmed V and J ends, which lost 9 bases and 0 bases, there was a span of 15 bases. Germline CDR1 SGHRS, CDR2 YFSETQ. The CDR3 loop reads CATRMWGMNTEAFF. CDR3 sequence (DNA): TGCGCCACCCGAATGTGGGGGATGAACACTGAAGCTTTCTTT.

The J gene is TRBJ1-2, the V gene TRBV5-6, with D possibly being TRBD1 (6 bases). The CDR3 is made up of 17 amino acids. Germline CDR1 and CDR2: SGHDT and YYEEEE. Between the trimmed V and J ends, which lost 4 bases and 0 bases, there was a span of 19 bases. The CDR3 loop is CASSPGTSRSTNYGYTF. The CDR3 region has the DNA TGTGCCAGCAGCCCAGGGACAAGCCGTTCCACTAACTATGGCTACACCTTC.

This clonotype showed up just a few times. The chain links TRBV3-1 to TRBJ2-1; D is unresolved. Germline V gives CDR1 LGHDT, CDR2 YNNKEL (reference sequence). CDR3 length: 13 residues. Trimming took off 3 bases at V and 9 bases at J, with 12 bases between the two ends. The CDR3 loop is CASSQWVGLEQFF. CDR3 coding DNA: TGTGCCAGCAGCCAGTGGGTGGGCCTTGAGCAGTTCTTC.

The rearrangement joins TRBV20-1 to TRBJ2-1; 11 bases are a match to TRBD2. V lost 5 bases, J lost 7 bases, and 7 bases stayed unmatched. The CDR3 extends over 14 amino acids. Per germline, CDR1 DFQATT and CDR2 SNEGSKA (reference sequence). Here the CDR3 reads CSAPPGLAVNEQFF. In DNA form, the CDR3 reads TGCAGTGCTCCCCCGGGACTAGCGGTTAATGAGCAGTTCTTC.

The chain is built from TRBV6-1 and TRBJ1-5, with D unclear. CDR3 length: 14 residues. Germline V gene data show CDR1 as MNHNS and CDR2 as SASEGT. V was trimmed by 10 bases and J by 0 bases, leaving 13 bases between them. CDR3 in DNA: TGTGCCACCAAGCTTGGGAATAGCAATCAGCCCCAGCATTTT. Encoded protein: CATKLGNSNQPQHF.

This clonotype has a count of ten or more. This chain links TRBV10-3 with TRBJ2-3, with D unresolved. The CDR3 has 15 residues. Per the germline V gene, CDR1 is ENHRY and CDR2 is SYGVKD. The germline V and J ends were trimmed by 0 bases and 1 base, with 8 bases remaining between them. The CDR3 reads CAISESTAGTDTQYF. The CDR3 DNA is TGTGCCATCAGTGAGTCGACGGCAGGCACAGATACGCAGTATTTT.

This clonotype appeared a few times. The gene calls are TRBV6-2 or TRBV6-3 and TRBJ2-6; TRBD1 might be the D (6 bases). Trimming stripped 9 bases from V and 0 bases from J, with 18 bases between. CDR3 length equals 17 residues. Germline V gives CDR1 MNHEY, CDR2 SVGEGT. The CDR3 is CASSSGHKHSGANVLTF. CDR3 nucleotides: TGTGCCAGTTCCTCGGGACACAAACACTCTGGGGCCAACGTCCTGACTTTC.